This is a list of T cell receptor beta chains from one sample in a study of T cell responses to AZD1222 COVID-19 vaccine. The table came from immunoSEQ multiplex PCR; TCRdb's copy has only in-frame clones and leaves some out. The sample carries over 100,000 clones, under 90% recorded once. The sample here was peripheral blood, taken on day 0 of AZD1222 vaccination. Source of these receptors: an adult in good health. CDR3s include the opening cysteine and the closing phenylalanine or tryptophan. A D gene is named only where the DNA matches it firmly. Clone size appears in some rows only: once, few, many, or a class for an expanded clone.

cdr3_nt: TGTGCCAGCAGGAAAGGGGGATCTAGCAATCAGCCCCAGCATTTT
cdr3_aa: CASRKGGSSNQPQHF
v_call: TRBV6-5
d_call: NA
j_call: TRBJ1-5
clone_size: NA

cdr3_nt: TGTGCCAGCAGCACCGGAGATACGCAGTATTTT
cdr3_aa: CASSTGDTQYF
v_call: TRBV11-2
d_call: NA
j_call: TRBJ2-3
clone_size: NA

cdr3_nt: TGTGCCAGCAGCTTAAGGGGGGCCAATCAGCCCCAGCATTTT
cdr3_aa: CASSLRGANQPQHF
v_call: TRBV7-6
d_call: NA
j_call: TRBJ1-5
clone_size: NA

cdr3_nt: TGTGCCAGCAGTCTAGACAGGGCAGCGTCCTACGAGCAGTACTTC
cdr3_aa: CASSLDRAASYEQYF
v_call: TRBV14
d_call: TRBD1
j_call: TRBJ2-7
clone_size: few

cdr3_nt: TGTGCCAGTACTGACAGGGTCGAGGGTGGGAAGTTCTTC
cdr3_aa: CASTDRVEGGKFF
v_call: TRBV19
d_call: TRBD1
j_call: TRBJ2-1
clone_size: once

cdr3_nt: TGTGCCTGGAGTGGACTGGCGTTAGGTGAGACCCAGTACTTC
cdr3_aa: CAWSGLALGETQYF
v_call: TRBV30
d_call: NA
j_call: TRBJ2-5
clone_size: NA

cdr3_nt: TGTGCCAGCAGCCCTATGACAGGGGTTTACGGGGAGCTGTTTTTT
cdr3_aa: CASSPMTGVYGELFF
v_call: TRBV3-1/TRBV3-2
d_call: TRBD1
j_call: TRBJ2-2
clone_size: once

cdr3_nt: TGTGCCAGCAGCTTGGGAAGGGGGGGCATTGAGCAGTTCTTC
cdr3_aa: CASSLGRGGIEQFF
v_call: TRBV7-2
d_call: NA
j_call: TRBJ2-1
clone_size: NA

cdr3_nt: TGTGCCAGCAGGTCCGGTCAGGGTGGTGGCTACACCTTC
cdr3_aa: CASRSGQGGGYTF
v_call: TRBV28
d_call: NA
j_call: TRBJ1-2
clone_size: NA

cdr3_nt: TGCGCCAGCAGCTGGGACAGGACGAACACTGAAGCTTTCTTT
cdr3_aa: CASSWDRTNTEAFF
v_call: TRBV5-1
d_call: TRBD1
j_call: TRBJ1-1
clone_size: NA

cdr3_nt: TGTGCCTGGAGTTCGCTAGCGGACACCGGGGAGCTGTTTTTT
cdr3_aa: CAWSSLADTGELFF
v_call: TRBV30
d_call: TRBD2
j_call: TRBJ2-2
clone_size: NA

cdr3_nt: TGTGCCAGCATATTGGACAGGTACAATCAGCCCCAGCATTTT
cdr3_aa: CASILDRYNQPQHF
v_call: TRBV6-6
d_call: TRBD1
j_call: TRBJ1-5
clone_size: NA

cdr3_nt: TGTGCCAGCAGCCTGGGGATGAACACTGAAGCTTTCTTT
cdr3_aa: CASSLGMNTEAFF
v_call: TRBV27
d_call: NA
j_call: TRBJ1-1
clone_size: NA

cdr3_nt: TGTGCCTGGAGTGTACGGGGCAGGGGAGGGTACGAGCAGTACTTC
cdr3_aa: CAWSVRGRGGYEQYF
v_call: TRBV30
d_call: NA
j_call: TRBJ2-7
clone_size: NA

cdr3_nt: TGTGCCAGCAGCCCAAACCCCGGGACGGAGACCTACGAGCAGTACTTC
cdr3_aa: CASSPNPGTETYEQYF
v_call: TRBV13
d_call: NA
j_call: TRBJ2-7
clone_size: NA

cdr3_nt: TGTGCCAGCAGCCTACTCGAGGGGAGGGACCCTGGCTACACCTTC
cdr3_aa: CASSLLEGRDPGYTF
v_call: TRBV7-9
d_call: NA
j_call: TRBJ1-2
clone_size: NA

cdr3_nt: TGTGCCAGCAGCATGAGCTCCTATAATTCACCCCTCCACTTT
cdr3_aa: CASSMSSYNSPLHF
v_call: TRBV7-9
d_call: NA
j_call: TRBJ1-6
clone_size: NA

cdr3_nt: TGTGCCAGCACCCCTGGGGGTAACTATGGCTACACCTTC
cdr3_aa: CASTPGGNYGYTF
v_call: TRBV6-5
d_call: NA
j_call: TRBJ1-2
clone_size: NA

cdr3_nt: TGCGCCAGCAGCGTGACTAGCGGGGGCTACAATGAGCAGTTCTTC
cdr3_aa: CASSVTSGGYNEQFF
v_call: TRBV5-1
d_call: TRBD2
j_call: TRBJ2-1
clone_size: NA

cdr3_nt: TGTGCCAGCAGCTTAACGCAGCGGGGGGCGGCAGATACGCAGTATTTT
cdr3_aa: CASSLTQRGAADTQYF
v_call: TRBV7-2
d_call: TRBD2
j_call: TRBJ2-3
clone_size: NA

cdr3_nt: TGTGCCACCAGCAGAGGGCAGGGGCATGGCTACACCTTC
cdr3_aa: CATSRGQGHGYTF
v_call: TRBV15
d_call: NA
j_call: TRBJ1-2
clone_size: NA

cdr3_nt: TGTGCCAGTAGTATCGAAAACCGGCGGCTTGGGTCCGGTATAGCTTTT
cdr3_aa: CASSIENRRLGSGIAF
v_call: TRBV19
d_call: NA
j_call: TRBJ1-4
clone_size: NA

cdr3_nt: TGCAGCGTGCCCGGCGGCCCCTATGGCTACACCTTC
cdr3_aa: CSVPGGPYGYTF
v_call: TRBV29-1
d_call: NA
j_call: TRBJ1-2
clone_size: NA

cdr3_nt: TGTGCCAGCAGACTAACTCTTCCCGGGGTCTACGAGCAGTACTTC
cdr3_aa: CASRLTLPGVYEQYF
v_call: TRBV27
d_call: NA
j_call: TRBJ2-7
clone_size: few

cdr3_nt: TGTGCCAGCTCCCCGGGACAGAGCCATGAAAAACTGTTTTTT
cdr3_aa: CASSPGQSHEKLFF
v_call: TRBV18
d_call: TRBD1
j_call: TRBJ1-4
clone_size: NA

cdr3_nt: TGTGCCACCAGTGACACCCACTCGGACGGATCCCAGCATTTT
cdr3_aa: CATSDTHSDGSQHF
v_call: TRBV24-1
d_call: NA
j_call: TRBJ1-5
clone_size: NA

cdr3_nt: TGTGCCAGCAGCCGATCCGGGACAGGGGGGACTGAAGCTTTCTTT
cdr3_aa: CASSRSGTGGTEAFF
v_call: TRBV2
d_call: TRBD1
j_call: TRBJ1-1
clone_size: NA